Only a few counts were recorded for the clone carrying this T cell receptor (beta chain). What it recognizes is unknown. The entry originates in a study of CD8+CD57+ T cells in acquired aplastic anemia. Study-wide points: Simpson's diversity of CD8+ cells was not significantly different in patients compared with controls.

CDR3 and TCR beta VDJ profiling relied on a genomic DNA template. Each CDR3 protein is one row after TCRdb ran MiXCR on the reads. Here the sample spans some 140,000 distinct CDR3 sequences, about 48% being singletons. It was patients with CD8+CD57+ cell expansion by flow cytometry who were chosen for sequencing. The CDR3 sequence is 14 residues long. V was cut by 6 bases and J by 4 bases, with 19 bases left in between. Germline V CDR1 and CDR2: DFQATT, SNEGSKA (reference sequence). The chain couples TRBV20-1 to TRBJ2-7; D remains ambiguous. The sample was sorted CD4+, CD8+, or CD8+CD57+ T cells (not recorded which) from PBMCs. The TCR comes from a human donor with aplastic anemia. The CDR3 loop reads CSANPATPPYEQYF. DNA of the CDR3: TGCAGTGCAAATCCGGCCACCCCACCTTACGAGCAGTACTTC.